The 30 T cell receptor beta chains below come from one sample, sequenced in a study of T cells in localized non-small cell lung cancer. Profiling relied on immunoSEQ multiplex PCR, and the TCRdb table lists in-frame clones only, not all of them. The sample contains approximately 35,000 clones, approximately 90% of which appear only once. Sequences were derived from PBMCs, sampled before any cancer treatment. These receptors originate from a man between 35 and 75 years old with stage II lung adenocarcinoma.

The chain combines TRBV6-5 with TRBJ2-3; D may match TRBD1 or TRBD2 (6 bases each). CDR1 is MNHEY and CDR2 is SVGAGI in the germline V gene. The ends were cut back, 5 bases at V and 8 bases at J, with 17 bases in the middle. This CDR3 spans 14 amino acids. The DNA of the CDR3 is TGTGCCAGCAGTACCCCGGGGGCCCCCGGTACGCAGTATTTT. Protein: CASSTPGAPGTQYF.

V and J are TRBV4-2 and TRBJ2-2, with D unresolved. Trimming shortened V by 1 base and J by 3 bases, and 12 bases separated the two germline ends. CDR3 length: 16 residues. Germline CDR1 LGHNA, CDR2 YNFKEQ. Here the CDR3 DNA reads TGTGCCAGCAGCCAAGGGAACAGAATTTACACCGGGGAGCTGTTTTTT. It yields the protein CASSQGNRIYTGELFF.

The gene calls are TRBV27 and TRBJ2-1; TRBD2 matches 11 bases. V shed 3 bases and J 6 bases; nucleotides not matched to a gene: 7. The CDR3 runs to 16 residues. Germline assignment: CDR1 MNHEY and CDR2 SMNVEV (reference sequence). CDR3 in amino acids: CASSFELAGVGNEQFF. For the CDR3, the DNA is TGTGCCAGCAGTTTTGAACTAGCGGGAGTCGGCAATGAGCAGTTCTTC.

CDR3: CASSGTAGYSNQPQHF. CDR3 nucleotide sequence: TGTGCCAGCAGTGGGACGGCAGGGTATAGCAATCAGCCCCAGCATTTT. The chain joins TRBV27 to TRBJ1-5, with D possibly matching TRBD1 (5 bases). This CDR3 comprises 16 residues. V lost 5 bases to trimming and J lost 0 bases, with 14 bases between them. Germline values: CDR1 MNHEY, CDR2 SMNVEV (reference sequence).

V is TRBV10-2 and J is TRBJ1-3; D is unclear. Germline CDR1 reads WSHSY; CDR2 reads SAAADI. This CDR3 region has 14 residues. Between the trimmed V and J ends, which lost 6 bases and 0 bases, there was a span of 9 bases. CDR3 residues: CASSIGISGNTIYF. The DNA of the CDR3 is TGCGCCAGCAGCATAGGGATCTCTGGAAACACCATATATTTT.

This chain links TRBV11-3 with TRBJ2-7; 9 bases are a match to TRBD2. With 6 bases clipped from V and 6 bases from J, the junction kept 9 bases outside the gene matches. The CDR3 consists of 14 residues. CDR1 SGHNT and CDR2 YENEEA come from the germline V gene. The CDR3 nucleotides read TGTGCCAGCAGTCCCCTAGCGGGAAATCGCGAGCAGTACTTC. The encoded protein is CASSPLAGNREQYF.

As DNA, the CDR3 is TGTGCCAGCAGTTTATTTGGGGGGCCTGAGTACGAGCAGTACTTC. Residues: CASSLFGGPEYEQYF. V is TRBV28 and J is TRBJ2-7, with D perhaps matching TRBD1 or TRBD2 (6 bases each). Germline V gene data show CDR1 as MDHEN and CDR2 as SYDVKM. There are 15 residues in the CDR3. Trimming removed 1 base from V and 4 bases from J, with 14 bases in between.

J is TRBJ2-3 and V is TRBV15; TRBD2 agrees at 13 bases. The CDR3 loop spans 16 amino acids. V lost 0 bases, J lost 5 bases, and 2 bases stayed unmatched. Germline lookup yields CDR1 LNHNV and CDR2 YYDKDF (reference sequence). The CDR3 sequence is CATSRELAGGGDTQYF. The CDR3 region has the DNA TGTGCCACCAGCAGAGAACTAGCGGGAGGGGGAGATACGCAGTATTTT.

The chain uses TRBV10-3 and TRBJ1-1, with D hard to call. From germline, CDR1 is ENHRY and CDR2 SYGVKD. Trimming left V 2 bases short and J 5 bases short, with 6 bases between. The CDR3 has 12 amino acids. CDR3 loop: CAISEGKTEAFF. DNA of the CDR3: TGTGCCATCAGTGAGGGAAAAACTGAAGCTTTCTTT.

A single count supports this clone. This chain uses TRBV28 with TRBJ2-1; TRBD2 matches at 8 bases. Germline V gene data show CDR1 as MDHEN and CDR2 as SYDVKM. The CDR3 sequence is 13 residues long. V shed 5 bases and J 10 bases; nucleotides not matched to a gene: 7. The CDR3: CASSSSGTGEQFF. DNA of the CDR3: TGTGCCAGCAGTAGTAGCGGGACTGGGGAGCAGTTCTTC.

This chain connects TRBV9 to TRBJ2-1; the match to TRBD2 covers 10 bases. CDR3 length equals 15 residues. The germline V gene encodes CDR1 SGDLS and CDR2 YYNGEE. The J segment lost 7 bases and the V segment lost 0 bases, leaving 4 bases of the junction unmatched. The CDR3 DNA sequence: TGTGCCAGCAGCGTAGAACTAGCGGGGTGGAATGAGCAGTTCTTC. Residues: CASSVELAGWNEQFF.

The chain carries TRBV19 and TRBJ1-2, with D unresolved. This CDR3 has 13 residues. Germline CDR1 reads LNHDA; CDR2 reads SQIVND (reference sequence). Trimming cost V 5 bases and J 3 bases, with 10 bases left between them. The CDR3 DNA follows: TGTGCCAGTAGTTACAAAATTGACTATGGCTACACCTTC. Its protein is CASSYKIDYGYTF.

This clone was seen once. In DNA form, the CDR3 reads TGCGCCAGCAGTCGCTTGGGGGAATCCGGGGAGCTGTTTTTT. It specifies CASSRLGESGELFF. V is TRBV5-1 and J is TRBJ2-2, with D perhaps TRBD1 or TRBD2 (5 bases each). The germline V and J ends were trimmed by 5 bases and 6 bases, with 14 bases remaining between them. The germline V gene has CDR1 SGHRS and CDR2 YFSETQ. The CDR3 runs to 14 residues. The full variable domain, its missing parts supplied by reference TRBV5-1 and TRBJ2-2, is KAGVTQTPRYLIKTRGQQVTLSCSPISGHRSVSWYQQTPGQGLQFLFEYFSETQRNKGNFPGRFSGRQFSNSRSEMNVSTLELGDSALYLCASSRLGESGELFFGEGSRLTVL.

The CDR3 DNA reads TGTGCCAGTAGTATAAATCCGACAGGGGGCAATCAGCCCCAGCATTTT. It is translated as CASSINPTGGNQPQHF. V is TRBV19 and J is TRBJ1-5, with 8 bases fitting TRBD1. Trimming removed 2 bases from V and 2 bases from J; junction bases left unmatched: 5. The CDR3 loop spans 16 amino acids. In germline, CDR1 is LNHDA, CDR2 SQIVND (reference sequence).

About this clone itself: Likely a read error: the CDR3 ends without its conserved phenylalanine or tryptophan. The chain combines TRBV28 with TRBJ1-2, with no clear D. Trimming pared 1 base from V and 8 bases from J, leaving 11 bases between. Germline V gene lookup returns CDR1 MDHEN and CDR2 SYDVKM. The CDR3 consists of 13 residues. The CDR3 sequence: CASSLYPEGGYTL. The CDR3 DNA is TGTGCCAGCAGTTTATACCCCGAAGGAGGCTACACCCTC.

J is TRBJ2-7 and V is TRBV27; TRBD2 might be the D (7 bases). V was pared by 0 bases and J by 6 bases, with 12 bases between. Germline loops: CDR1 MNHEY, CDR2 SMNVEV (reference sequence). The CDR3 runs to 14 residues. The CDR3 DNA is TGTGCCAGCAGTTTATCGGGGAGGGGGGCCGAGCAGTACTTC. As protein: CASSLSGRGAEQYF.

V usage is TRBV18 and J usage is TRBJ2-1; 8 bases are a match to TRBD1. CDR1 is KGHSH, CDR2 LQKENI, per germline. This CDR3 region has 16 residues. Trimming cost V 1 base and J 9 bases; bases outside gene matches: 11. CDR3 nucleotides: TGTGCCAGCTCACCACAGTCGGACAGGGTAATAGGTGAGCAGTTCTTC. Its protein is CASSPQSDRVIGEQFF.

The chain carries TRBV5-1 and TRBJ2-5, with 9 nucleotides matching TRBD1. V trimming: 0 bases; J trimming: 7 bases; junction bases outside the gene matches: 4. CDR3 length: 14 amino acids. Germline CDR1 and CDR2: SGHRS and YFSETQ. CDR3 in amino acids: CASSLGQGEWTQYF. In DNA, the CDR3 is TGCGCCAGCAGCTTGGGACAGGGGGAATGGACCCAGTACTTC.

CDR3 residues: CASSFNQGLAGNQPQHF. The CDR3 DNA follows: TGTGCCAGCAGTTTCAATCAGGGTTTGGCGGGCAATCAGCCCCAGCATTTT. The chain joins TRBV28 to TRBJ1-5; D possibly corresponds to TRBD1 (5 bases). The CDR3 sequence is 17 residues long. V was trimmed by 3 bases and J by 2 bases, leaving 17 bases between them. Germline-derived CDR1 and CDR2 are MDHEN and SYDVKM.

This rearrangement joins TRBV19 to TRBJ1-2; no clear D. There are 15 residues in the CDR3. V lost 4 bases and J 3 bases, leaving 15 bases between the germline ends. Germline V gives CDR1 LNHDA, CDR2 SQIVND (reference sequence). The CDR3 spells CASSTSTGVHYGYTF. In DNA, the CDR3 is TGTGCCAGTAGTACATCGACCGGCGTTCACTATGGCTACACCTTC.

J is TRBJ2-1 and V is TRBV19; 11 bases align to TRBD2. V shed 7 bases and J 0 bases; nucleotides not matched to a gene: 11. The germline gives CDR1 LNHDA, CDR2 SQIVND (reference sequence). CDR3 length: 18 residues. This CDR3 is CASKSISGRASSYNEQFF. As DNA, the CDR3 is TGTGCCAGTAAGAGTATTAGCGGGAGGGCCTCCTCCTACAATGAGCAGTTCTTC.

A few counts support this clone. The genes are TRBV19 and TRBJ1-1; D gene unclear. The V and J ends lost 1 base and 10 bases respectively, with 10 bases between them. CDR1 is LNHDA, CDR2 SQIVND, per germline (reference sequence). The CDR3 has 12 residues. DNA of the CDR3: TGTGCCAGTAGTATAGGCTTCGTGAGAGCTTTCTTT. Its translation is CASSIGFVRAFF.

This clone was picked up one time. The V call is TRBV29-1, the J call TRBJ2-2, with TRBD2 matching 10 bases. CDR1 SQVTM and CDR2 ANQGSEA come from the germline V gene. The CDR3 contains 13 residues. Trimming cost V 6 bases and J 5 bases; bases outside gene matches: 3. The chain's CDR3 is CSVPAGGTGELFF. As DNA, the CDR3 is TGCAGCGTGCCAGCGGGGGGGACCGGGGAGCTGTTTTTT.

The chain combines TRBV7-6 with TRBJ2-2; D ambiguous. Germline V lookup: CDR1 SGHVS, CDR2 FNYEAQ. This CDR3 is 14 amino acids long. Trimming left V 8 bases short and J 4 bases short, with 14 bases between. The CDR3 sequence: CASAAGWATGELFF. Written as DNA, the CDR3 is TGTGCCAGCGCTGCTGGGTGGGCCACCGGGGAGCTGTTTTTT.

The chain joins TRBV9 to TRBJ2-1; 9 bases are a match to TRBD2. The CDR3 is 15 residues long. V shed 4 bases, J shed 2 bases, and the junction held 4 bases outside the gene matches. Germline V lookup: CDR1 SGDLS, CDR2 YYNGEE. CDR3 sequence: CASSPGLATYNEQFF. CDR3 sequence (DNA): TGTGCCAGCAGCCCGGGACTAGCAACCTACAATGAGCAGTTCTTC.

The J gene is TRBJ2-7, the V gene TRBV6-5, with a possible D match to TRBD1 (6 bases). Per germline, CDR1 MNHEY and CDR2 SVGAGI. The CDR3 has 12 amino acids. V dropped 4 bases and J dropped 4 bases, with 8 bases sitting between them. DNA of the CDR3: TGTGCCAGCAGTTTGAGGGGGTACGAGCAGTACTTC. Its protein product is CASSLRGYEQYF.

The V gene is TRBV5-1, the J gene TRBJ2-3, with TRBD2 identical over 7 bases. Trimming took 4 bases from V and 1 from J; bases not matched to a gene: 6. Looked up from germline, CDR1 is SGHRS and CDR2 is YFSETQ. The CDR3 extends over 15 amino acids. The CDR3 spells CASSPWGGRTDTQYF. As DNA, the CDR3 is TGCGCCAGCAGCCCCTGGGGGGGACGCACAGATACGCAGTATTTT.

V gene TRBV5-8 combines with J gene TRBJ1-1, with a tentative D call TRBD1 (6 bases). Germline CDR1 SGHTS, CDR2 YDEGEE. The V end lost 1 base, the J end lost 1 base, and 14 bases lay between the germline ends. The CDR3 loop spans 16 amino acids. The CDR3 nucleotides are TGTGCCAGCAGCTTGATCCGGGGGCCGGCGAACACTGAAGCTTTCTTT. This sequence encodes CASSLIRGPANTEAFF.

The chain is built from TRBV5-6 and TRBJ2-7; TRBD1 matches 8 bases. V shed 3 bases and J 5 bases; nucleotides not matched to a gene: 4. The germline V gene encodes CDR1 SGHDT and CDR2 YYEEEE. The CDR3 is 13 residues long. The CDR3 region has the DNA TGTGCCAGCAGCTCAGGGGGCTACGACGAGCAGTACTTC. Translation gives CASSSGGYDEQYF.

The gene calls are TRBV5-1 and TRBJ1-5; D remains unclear. There are 15 residues in the CDR3. The V gene's germline CDR1 is SGHRS and CDR2 YFSETQ. The germline V and J ends were trimmed by 0 bases and 1 base, with 8 bases remaining between them. The CDR3 DNA sequence: TGCGCCAGCAGCTTGGCCTTCGGAAGCAATCAGCCCCAGCATTTT. Its protein is CASSLAFGSNQPQHF. Full variable domain (remainder filled in from reference TRBV5-1 and TRBJ1-5): KAGVTQTPRYLIKTRGQQVTLSCSPISGHRSVSWYQQTPGQGLQFLFEYFSETQRNKGNFPGRFSGRQFSNSRSEMNVSTLELGDSALYLCASSLAFGSNQPQHFGDGTRLSIL.